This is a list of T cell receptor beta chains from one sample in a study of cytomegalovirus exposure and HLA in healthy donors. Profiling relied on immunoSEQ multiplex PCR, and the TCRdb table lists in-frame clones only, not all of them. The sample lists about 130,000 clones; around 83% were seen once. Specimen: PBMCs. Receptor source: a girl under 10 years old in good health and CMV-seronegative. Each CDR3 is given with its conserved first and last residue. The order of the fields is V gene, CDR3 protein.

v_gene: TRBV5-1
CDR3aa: CASRRGGMDGYEQYF

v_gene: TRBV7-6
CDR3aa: CASSPDYRLALRDEQFF

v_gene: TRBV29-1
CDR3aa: CSVGRTAGGYTF

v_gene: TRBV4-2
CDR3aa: CASSQDRPSIQYF

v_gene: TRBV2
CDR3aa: CASSGRTANGYTF

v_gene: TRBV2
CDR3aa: CASSLWGGPANGYTF

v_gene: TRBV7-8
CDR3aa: CASSETEETDQPQHF

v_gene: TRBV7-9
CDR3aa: CASSLEASNEQFF

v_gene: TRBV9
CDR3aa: CASSVVDRGLEDTEAFF

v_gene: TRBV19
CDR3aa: CASSIEGVTEAFF

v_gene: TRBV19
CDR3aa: CATLRQTQETQYF

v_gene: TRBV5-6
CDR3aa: CASSLGQGMDQPQHF

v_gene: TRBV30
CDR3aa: CAWSVRLRGQLAGELFF

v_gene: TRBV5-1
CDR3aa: CASSHGTREWEDTQYF

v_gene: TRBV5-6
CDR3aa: CASSLGLGDDTGELFF

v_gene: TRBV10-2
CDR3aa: CASSESSGRRAEQYF